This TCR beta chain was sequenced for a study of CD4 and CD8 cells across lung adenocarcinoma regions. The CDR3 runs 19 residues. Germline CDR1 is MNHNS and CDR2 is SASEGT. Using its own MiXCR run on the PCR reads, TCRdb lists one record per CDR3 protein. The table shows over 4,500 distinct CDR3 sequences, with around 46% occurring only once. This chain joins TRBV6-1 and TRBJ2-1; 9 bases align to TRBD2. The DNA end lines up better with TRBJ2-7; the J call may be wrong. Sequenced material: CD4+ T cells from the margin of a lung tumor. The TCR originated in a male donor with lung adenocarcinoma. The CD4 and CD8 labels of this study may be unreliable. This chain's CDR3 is CASSEAAGLAGRSSYEQYF. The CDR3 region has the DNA TGTGCCAGCAGTGAAGCGGCCGGGCTAGCGGGACGAAGCTCCTACGAGCAGTACTTC.